The present TCR beta chain was sequenced within a study of tumor-infiltrating lymphocytes in primary liver carcinoma. Study overall: The study enrolled male and female patients aged 30 to 69 years.

Whole-study results and caveats: The study found only about 7.5-25% of top clones in all five tumor regions.

Per germline, CDR1 SGDLS and CDR2 YYNGEE. This CDR3 spans 15 amino acids. V was pared by 3 bases and J by 3 bases, with 12 bases between. The authors made TCR beta cDNA from around 500 ng total RNA with a constant-region primer. TCR beta libraries came from three nested multiplex PCR rounds using slightly modified ARM-PCR. Forward primers for TRBV1-TRBV30 and a C-beta reverse primer served the first two PCR rounds, at about 10 cycles each. From the multiplex PCR reads, TCRdb called clonotypes with MiXCR, one entry per CDR3 protein. This table has 60,000 to 90,000 distinct CDR3 sequences, nearly 70% appearing once. Bulk tissue was left unsorted, and RNA and DNA were co-extracted from about 20-30 mg of it. The authors sampled five separate regions per tumor. This clonotype turned up a few times. As yet, its antigen is unknown.

J is TRBJ2-2 and V is TRBV9; a possible D gene is TRBD1 (5 bases). The sequence came from a man in his forties with primary liver carcinoma and hepatitis B virus infection. Input material: liver tumor tissue from sampling region 4. The subset here: tumor region T4, right-lateral pole. CDR3 nucleotide sequence: TGTGCCAGCAGCGCGCAGGGATCGGACACCGGGGAGCTGTTTTTT. It specifies CASSAQGSDTGELFF.